One T cell receptor (beta chain) is described in this entry. The source of the sample is a study of blood T cell repertoires in COVID-19. Deletions cut 1 base from V and 0 bases from J, with 19 bases between. The CDR3 has 19 residues. The germline gives CDR1 LGHDT, CDR2 YNNKEL (reference sequence). Repertoires were generated with immunoSEQ multiplex PCR, while TCRdb's copy carries only in-frame clones and drops some. This table has some 270,000 clones, roughly 87% appearing once. The origin of this receptor is a woman aged 40 to 50 who had recovered from COVID-19. The chain joins TRBV3-1 (or the pseudogene TRBV3-2) to TRBJ2-1; no firm D call. Sequencing was carried out using peripheral blood. CDR3 sequence: CASSQASSHATRSYNEQFF. CDR3 nucleotide sequence: TGTGCCAGCAGCCAAGCAAGCTCTCATGCCACGCGCTCCTACAATGAGCAGTTCTTC.